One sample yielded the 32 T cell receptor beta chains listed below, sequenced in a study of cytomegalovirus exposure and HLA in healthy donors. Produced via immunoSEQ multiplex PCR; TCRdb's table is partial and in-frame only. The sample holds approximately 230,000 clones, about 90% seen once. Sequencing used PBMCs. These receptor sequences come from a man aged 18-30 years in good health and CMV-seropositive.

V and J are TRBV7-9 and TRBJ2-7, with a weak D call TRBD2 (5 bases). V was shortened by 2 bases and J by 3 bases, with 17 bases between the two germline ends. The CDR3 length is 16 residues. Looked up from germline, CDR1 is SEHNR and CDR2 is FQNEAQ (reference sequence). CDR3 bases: TGTGCCAGCAGCTTACCCGCGTCCCTCGGAGGCTACGAGCAGTACTTC. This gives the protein CASSLPASLGGYEQYF.

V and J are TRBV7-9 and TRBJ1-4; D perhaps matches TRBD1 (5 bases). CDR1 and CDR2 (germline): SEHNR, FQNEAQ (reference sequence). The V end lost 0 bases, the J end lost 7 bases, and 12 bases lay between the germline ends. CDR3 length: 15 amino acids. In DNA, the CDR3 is TGTGCCAGCAGCTTAGCCGGGGCCAACGGTGAAAAACTGTTTTTT. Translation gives CASSLAGANGEKLFF.

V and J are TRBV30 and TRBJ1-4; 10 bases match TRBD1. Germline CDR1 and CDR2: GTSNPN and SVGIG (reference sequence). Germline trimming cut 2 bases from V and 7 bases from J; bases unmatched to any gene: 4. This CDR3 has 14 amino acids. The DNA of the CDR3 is TGTGCCTGGAGTCCGGGACAGGGGAGTGAAAAACTGTTTTTT. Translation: CAWSPGQGSEKLFF.

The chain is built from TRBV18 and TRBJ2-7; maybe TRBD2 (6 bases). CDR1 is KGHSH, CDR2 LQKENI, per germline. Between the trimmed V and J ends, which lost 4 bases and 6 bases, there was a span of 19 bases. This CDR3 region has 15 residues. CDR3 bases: TGTGCCAGCTCACAGCAGCGGGCCGCCGCCCTCGAGCAGTACTTC. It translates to CASSQQRAAALEQYF.

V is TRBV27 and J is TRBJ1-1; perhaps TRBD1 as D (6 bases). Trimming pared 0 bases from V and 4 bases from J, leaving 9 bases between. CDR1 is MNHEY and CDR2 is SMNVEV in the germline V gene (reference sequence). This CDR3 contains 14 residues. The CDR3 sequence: CASSLSGGLTEAFF. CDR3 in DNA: TGTGCCAGCAGTTTATCGGGGGGGCTCACTGAAGCTTTCTTT.

The CDR3 protein is CASSKTDHLAFNSSGANVLTF. In nucleotides, the CDR3 is TGTGCCAGCAGCAAAACGGACCATCTAGCGTTCAACTCCTCTGGGGCCAACGTCCTGACTTTC. This sequence joins TRBV21-1 and TRBJ2-6; the table's D call, TRBD2, has no DNA check behind it. TRBV21-1 is a pseudogene locus. The CDR3 is made up of 21 amino acids.

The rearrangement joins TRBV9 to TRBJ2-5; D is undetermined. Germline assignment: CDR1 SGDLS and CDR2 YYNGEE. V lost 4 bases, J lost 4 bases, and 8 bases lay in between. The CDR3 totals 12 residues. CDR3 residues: CASSPVAETQYF. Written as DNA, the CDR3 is TGTGCCAGCAGCCCCGTGGCAGAGACCCAGTACTTC. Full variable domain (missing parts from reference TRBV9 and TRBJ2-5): DSGVTQTPKHLITATGQRVTLRCSPRSGDLSVYWYQQSLDQGLQFLIQYYNGEERAKGNILERFSAQQFPDLHSELNLSSLELGDSALYFCASSPVAETQYFGPGTRLLVL.

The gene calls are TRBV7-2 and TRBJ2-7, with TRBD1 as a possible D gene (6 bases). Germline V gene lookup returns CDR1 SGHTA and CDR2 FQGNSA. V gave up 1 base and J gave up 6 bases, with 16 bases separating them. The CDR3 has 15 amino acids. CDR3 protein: CASSLELQGPFEQYF. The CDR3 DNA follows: TGTGCCAGCAGCTTAGAACTCCAGGGGCCATTCGAGCAGTACTTC.

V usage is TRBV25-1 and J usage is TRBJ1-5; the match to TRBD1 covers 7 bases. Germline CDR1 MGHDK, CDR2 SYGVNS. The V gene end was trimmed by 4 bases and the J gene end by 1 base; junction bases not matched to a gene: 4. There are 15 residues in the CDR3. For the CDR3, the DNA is TGTGCCAGCAGTGTTGGACAGGACAGCAATCAGCCCCAGCATTTT. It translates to CASSVGQDSNQPQHF.

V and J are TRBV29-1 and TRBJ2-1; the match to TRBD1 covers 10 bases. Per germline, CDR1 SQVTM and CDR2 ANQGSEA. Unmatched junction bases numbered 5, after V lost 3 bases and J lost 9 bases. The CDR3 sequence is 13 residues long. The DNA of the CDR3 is TGCAGCGTTGACCGGGGACAGGGGATTGAGCAGTTCTTC. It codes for CSVDRGQGIEQFF.

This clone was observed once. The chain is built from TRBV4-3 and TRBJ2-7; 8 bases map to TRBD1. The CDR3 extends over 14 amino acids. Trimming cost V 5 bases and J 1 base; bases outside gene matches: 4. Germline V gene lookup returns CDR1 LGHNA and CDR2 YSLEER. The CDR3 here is CASSDGTGSYEQYF. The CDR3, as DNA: TGCGCCAGCAGCGACGGGACAGGTTCCTACGAGCAGTACTTC.

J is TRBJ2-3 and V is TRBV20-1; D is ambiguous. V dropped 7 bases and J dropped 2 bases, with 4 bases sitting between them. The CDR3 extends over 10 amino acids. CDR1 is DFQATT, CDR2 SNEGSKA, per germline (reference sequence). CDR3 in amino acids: CSVYTDTQYF. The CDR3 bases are TGCAGTGTCTACACAGATACGCAGTATTTT.

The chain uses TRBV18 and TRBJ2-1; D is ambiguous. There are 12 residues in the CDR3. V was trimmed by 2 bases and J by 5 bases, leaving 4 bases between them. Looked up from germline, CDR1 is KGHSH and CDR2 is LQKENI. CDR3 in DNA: TGTGCCAGCTCACCAGTACACAATGAGCAGTTCTTC. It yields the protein CASSPVHNEQFF.

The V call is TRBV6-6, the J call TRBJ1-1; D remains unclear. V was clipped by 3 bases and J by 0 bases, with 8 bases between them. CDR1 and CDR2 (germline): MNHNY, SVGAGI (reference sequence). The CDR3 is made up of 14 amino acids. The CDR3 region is CASSYLDLNTEAFF. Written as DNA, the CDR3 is TGTGCCAGCAGTTATTTGGACTTGAACACTGAAGCTTTCTTT.

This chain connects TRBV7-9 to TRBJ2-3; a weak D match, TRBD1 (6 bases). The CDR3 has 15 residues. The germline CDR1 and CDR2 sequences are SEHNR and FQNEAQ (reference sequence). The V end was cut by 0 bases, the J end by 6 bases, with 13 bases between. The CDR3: CASSLAQGRSDTQYF. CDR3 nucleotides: TGTGCCAGCAGCTTAGCGCAGGGGCGATCCGATACGCAGTATTTT.

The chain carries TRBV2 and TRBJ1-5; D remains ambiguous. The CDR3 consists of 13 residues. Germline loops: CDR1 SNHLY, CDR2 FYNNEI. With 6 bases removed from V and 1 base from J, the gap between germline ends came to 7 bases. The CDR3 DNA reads TGTGCCAGCAGCGGTCGGAGCAATCAGCCCCAGCATTTT. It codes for CASSGRSNQPQHF.

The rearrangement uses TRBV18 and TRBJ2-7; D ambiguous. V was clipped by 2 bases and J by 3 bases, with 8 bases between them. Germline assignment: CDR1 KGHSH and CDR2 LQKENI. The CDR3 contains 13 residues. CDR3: CASSPSPYYEQYF. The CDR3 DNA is TGTGCCAGCTCACCATCGCCATACTACGAGCAGTACTTC.

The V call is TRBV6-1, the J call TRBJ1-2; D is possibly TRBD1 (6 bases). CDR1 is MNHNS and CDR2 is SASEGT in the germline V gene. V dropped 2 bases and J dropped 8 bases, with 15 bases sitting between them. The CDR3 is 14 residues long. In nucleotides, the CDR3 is TGTGCCAGCAGTGAACCGGGACATCGCGGGGGCTACACCTTC. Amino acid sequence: CASSEPGHRGGYTF.

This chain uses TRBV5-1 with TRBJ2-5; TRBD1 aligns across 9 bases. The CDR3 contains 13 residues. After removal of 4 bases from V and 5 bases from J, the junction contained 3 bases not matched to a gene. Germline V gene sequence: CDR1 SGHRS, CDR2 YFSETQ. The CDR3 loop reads CASSPGQGETQYF. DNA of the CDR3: TGCGCCAGCAGCCCGGGACAGGGTGAGACCCAGTACTTC.

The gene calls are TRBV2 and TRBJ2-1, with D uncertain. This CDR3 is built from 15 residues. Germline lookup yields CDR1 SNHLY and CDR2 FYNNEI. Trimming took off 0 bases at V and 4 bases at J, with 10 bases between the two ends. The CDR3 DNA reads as TGTGCCAGCAGTGAAGCGCTTCGGAGTTACAATGAGCAGTTCTTC. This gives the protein CASSEALRSYNEQFF.

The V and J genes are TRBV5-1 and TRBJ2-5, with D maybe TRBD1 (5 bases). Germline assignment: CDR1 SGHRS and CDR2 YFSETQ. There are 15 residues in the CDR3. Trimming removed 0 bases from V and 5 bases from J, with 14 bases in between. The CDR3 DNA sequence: TGCGCCAGCAGCTTGGGTCAGGGATCCAGTGAGACCCAGTACTTC. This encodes CASSLGQGSSETQYF.

CDR3 in DNA: TGTGCCAGCAGGGGGACAGGCCCCCCCTCCGAGCAGTACTTC. Its translation is CASRGTGPPSEQYF. The V and J genes are TRBV27 and TRBJ2-7; 8 nucleotides line up with TRBD1. V shed 6 bases, J shed 6 bases, and the junction held 10 bases outside the gene matches. The germline V gene has CDR1 MNHEY and CDR2 SMNVEV (reference sequence). The CDR3 sequence is 14 residues long.

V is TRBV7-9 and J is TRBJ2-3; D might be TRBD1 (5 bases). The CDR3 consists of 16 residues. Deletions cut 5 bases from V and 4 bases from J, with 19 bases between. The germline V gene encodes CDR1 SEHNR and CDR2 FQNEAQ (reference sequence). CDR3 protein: CASSHHVRAGADTQYF. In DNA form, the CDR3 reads TGTGCCAGCAGCCACCATGTCAGGGCTGGGGCAGATACGCAGTATTTT.

CDR3 DNA sequence: TGTGCCAGCTCACCAAGCGGGAGGCCATACGAGCAGTACTTC. It encodes CASSPSGRPYEQYF. The V call is TRBV18, the J call TRBJ2-7; 9 positions agree with TRBD2. CDR3 size: 14 residues. Per the germline V gene, CDR1 is KGHSH and CDR2 is LQKENI. Losses at the gene ends were 2 bases for V and 4 bases for J; bases not matched to a gene: 3.

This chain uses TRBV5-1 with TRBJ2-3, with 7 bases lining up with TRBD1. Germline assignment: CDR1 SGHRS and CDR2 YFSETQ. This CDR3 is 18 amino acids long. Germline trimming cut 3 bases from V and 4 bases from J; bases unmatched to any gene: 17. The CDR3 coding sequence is TGCGCCAGCAGCTCGGGCCGCCACACAGGGGTTGGGGCAGATACGCAGTATTTT. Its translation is CASSSGRHTGVGADTQYF.

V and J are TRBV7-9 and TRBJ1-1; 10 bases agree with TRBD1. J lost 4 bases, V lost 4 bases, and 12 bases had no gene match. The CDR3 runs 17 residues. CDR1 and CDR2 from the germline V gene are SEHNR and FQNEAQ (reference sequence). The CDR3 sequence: CASSSRTGGSGVTEAFF. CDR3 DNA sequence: TGTGCCAGCAGCTCAAGGACAGGGGGAAGCGGGGTCACTGAAGCTTTCTTT.

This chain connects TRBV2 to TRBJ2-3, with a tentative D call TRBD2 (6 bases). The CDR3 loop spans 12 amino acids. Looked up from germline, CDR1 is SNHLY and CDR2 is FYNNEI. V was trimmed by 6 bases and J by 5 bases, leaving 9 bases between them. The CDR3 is CASRGEVDTQYF. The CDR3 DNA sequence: TGTGCCAGCAGGGGGGAGGTAGATACGCAGTATTTT.

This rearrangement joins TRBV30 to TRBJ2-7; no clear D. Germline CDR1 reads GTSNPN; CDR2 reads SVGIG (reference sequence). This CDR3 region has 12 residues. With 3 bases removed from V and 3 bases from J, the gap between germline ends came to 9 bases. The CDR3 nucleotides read TGTGCCTGGAGCGTGACCTTCTACGAGCAGTACTTC. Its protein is CAWSVTFYEQYF.

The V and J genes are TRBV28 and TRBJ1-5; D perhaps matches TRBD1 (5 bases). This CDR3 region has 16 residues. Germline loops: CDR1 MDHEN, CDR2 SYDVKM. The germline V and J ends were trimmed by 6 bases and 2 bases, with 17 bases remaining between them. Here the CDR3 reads CASSTWGVEGNQPQHF. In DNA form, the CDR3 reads TGTGCCAGCAGCACCTGGGGGGTTGAGGGCAATCAGCCCCAGCATTTT.

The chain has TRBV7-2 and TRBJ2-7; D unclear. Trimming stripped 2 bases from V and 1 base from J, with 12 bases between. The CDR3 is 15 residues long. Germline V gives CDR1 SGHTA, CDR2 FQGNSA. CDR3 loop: CASSLRLAESYEQYF. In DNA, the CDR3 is TGTGCCAGCAGCTTAAGGTTAGCAGAATCCTACGAGCAGTACTTC.

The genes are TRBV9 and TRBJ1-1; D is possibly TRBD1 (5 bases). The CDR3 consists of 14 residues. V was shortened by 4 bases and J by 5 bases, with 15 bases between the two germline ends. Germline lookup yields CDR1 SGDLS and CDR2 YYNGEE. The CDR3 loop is CASSPEGRRTEAFF. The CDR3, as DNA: TGTGCCAGCAGCCCCGAGGGGAGGCGGACTGAAGCTTTCTTT. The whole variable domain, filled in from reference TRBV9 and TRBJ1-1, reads DSGVTQTPKHLITATGQRVTLRCSPRSGDLSVYWYQQSLDQGLQFLIQYYNGEERAKGNILERFSAQQFPDLHSELNLSSLELGDSALYFCASSPEGRRTEAFFGQGTRLTVV.

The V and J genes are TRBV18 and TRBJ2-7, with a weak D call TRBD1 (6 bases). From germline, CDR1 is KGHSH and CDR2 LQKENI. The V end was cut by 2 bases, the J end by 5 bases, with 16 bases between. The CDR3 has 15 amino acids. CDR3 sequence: CASSPNQGPPNEQYF. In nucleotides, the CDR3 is TGTGCCAGCTCACCAAATCAGGGGCCCCCCAACGAGCAGTACTTC.